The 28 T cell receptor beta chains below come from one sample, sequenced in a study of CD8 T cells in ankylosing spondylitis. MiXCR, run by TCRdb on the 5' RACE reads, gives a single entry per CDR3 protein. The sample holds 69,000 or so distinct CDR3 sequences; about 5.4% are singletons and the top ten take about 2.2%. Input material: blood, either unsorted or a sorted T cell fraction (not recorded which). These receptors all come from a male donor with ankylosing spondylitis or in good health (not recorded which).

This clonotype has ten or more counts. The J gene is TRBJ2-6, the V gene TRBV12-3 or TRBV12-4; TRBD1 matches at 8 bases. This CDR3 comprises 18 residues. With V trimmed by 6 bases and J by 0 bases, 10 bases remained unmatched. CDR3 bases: TGTGCCAGCAGCCGGCCGGGACAGGCTTCCTCTGGGGCCAACGTCCTGACTTTC. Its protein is CASSRPGQASSGANVLTF.

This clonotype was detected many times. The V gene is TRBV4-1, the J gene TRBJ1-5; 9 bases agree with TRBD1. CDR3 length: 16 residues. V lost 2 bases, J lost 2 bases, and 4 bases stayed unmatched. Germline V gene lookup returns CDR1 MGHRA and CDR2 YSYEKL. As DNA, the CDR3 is TGCGCCAGCAGCCAAAGGACAGGGGCGGGCAATCAGCCCCAGCATTTT. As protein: CASSQRTGAGNQPQHF.

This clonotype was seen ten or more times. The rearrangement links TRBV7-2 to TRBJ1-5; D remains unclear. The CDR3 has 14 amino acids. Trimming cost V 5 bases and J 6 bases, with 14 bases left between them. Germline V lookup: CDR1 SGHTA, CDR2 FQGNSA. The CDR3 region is CASSPQVSGQPQHF. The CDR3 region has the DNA TGTGCCAGCAGCCCCCAAGTGAGCGGTCAGCCCCAGCATTTT.

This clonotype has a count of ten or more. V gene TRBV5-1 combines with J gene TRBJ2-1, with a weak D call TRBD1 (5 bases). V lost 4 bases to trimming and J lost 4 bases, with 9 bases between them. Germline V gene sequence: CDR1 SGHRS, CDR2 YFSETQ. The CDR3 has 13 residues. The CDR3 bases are TGCGCCAGCAGCCCCGACAGTTACAATGAGCAGTTCTTC. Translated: CASSPDSYNEQFF.

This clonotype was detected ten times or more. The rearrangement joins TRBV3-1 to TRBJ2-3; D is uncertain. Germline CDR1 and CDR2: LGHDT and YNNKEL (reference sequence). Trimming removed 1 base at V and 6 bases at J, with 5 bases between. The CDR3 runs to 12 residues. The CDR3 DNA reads TGTGCCAGCAGCCAAGGAAGGGATACGCAGTATTTT. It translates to CASSQGRDTQYF.

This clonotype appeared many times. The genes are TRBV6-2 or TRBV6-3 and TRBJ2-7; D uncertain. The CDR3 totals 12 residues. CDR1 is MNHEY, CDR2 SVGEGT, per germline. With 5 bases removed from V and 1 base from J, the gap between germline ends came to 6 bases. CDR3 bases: TGTGCCAGCAGTCAAGGGTCCTACGAGCAGTACTTC. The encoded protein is CASSQGSYEQYF.

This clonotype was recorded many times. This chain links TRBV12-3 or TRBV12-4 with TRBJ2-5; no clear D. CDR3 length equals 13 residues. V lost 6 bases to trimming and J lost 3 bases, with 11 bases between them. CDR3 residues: CASSGDSEETQYF. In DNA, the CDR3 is TGTGCCAGCAGCGGCGACTCAGAAGAGACCCAGTACTTC.

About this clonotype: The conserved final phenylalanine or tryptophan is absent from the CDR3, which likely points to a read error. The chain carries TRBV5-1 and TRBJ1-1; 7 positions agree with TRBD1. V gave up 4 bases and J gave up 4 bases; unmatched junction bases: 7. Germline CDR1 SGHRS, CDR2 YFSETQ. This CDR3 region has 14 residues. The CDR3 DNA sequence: TGCGCCAGCAGCCGTCCCGACAGGGCCACTGAAGCTTTCATT. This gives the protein CASSRPDRATEAFI.

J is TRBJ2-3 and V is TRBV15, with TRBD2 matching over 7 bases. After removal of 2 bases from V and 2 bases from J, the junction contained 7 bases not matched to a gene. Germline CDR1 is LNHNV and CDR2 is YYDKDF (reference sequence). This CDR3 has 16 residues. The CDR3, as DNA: TGTGCCACCAGCAGATTCCCGGGGGGATCCACAGATACGCAGTATTTT. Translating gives CATSRFPGGSTDTQYF.

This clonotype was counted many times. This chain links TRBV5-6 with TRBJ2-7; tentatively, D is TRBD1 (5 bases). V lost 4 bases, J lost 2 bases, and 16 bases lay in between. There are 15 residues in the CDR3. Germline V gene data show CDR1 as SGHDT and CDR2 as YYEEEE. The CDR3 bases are TGTGCCAGCAGCAGGCTCGACAGTGCTACCTACGAGCAGTACTTC. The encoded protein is CASSRLDSATYEQYF.

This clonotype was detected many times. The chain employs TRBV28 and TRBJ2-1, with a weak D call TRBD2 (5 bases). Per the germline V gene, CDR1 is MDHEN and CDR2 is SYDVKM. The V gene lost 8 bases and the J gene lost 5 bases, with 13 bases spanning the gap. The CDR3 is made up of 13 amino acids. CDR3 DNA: TGTGCCAGCCACTCGTGGCGGGACAATGAGCAGTTCTTC. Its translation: CASHSWRDNEQFF.

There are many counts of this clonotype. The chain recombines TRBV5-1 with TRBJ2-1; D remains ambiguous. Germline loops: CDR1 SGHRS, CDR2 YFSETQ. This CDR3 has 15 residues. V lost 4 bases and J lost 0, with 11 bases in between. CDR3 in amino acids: CASSPEPSSYNEQFF. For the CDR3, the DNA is TGCGCCAGCAGCCCGGAGCCCTCCTCCTACAATGAGCAGTTCTTC.

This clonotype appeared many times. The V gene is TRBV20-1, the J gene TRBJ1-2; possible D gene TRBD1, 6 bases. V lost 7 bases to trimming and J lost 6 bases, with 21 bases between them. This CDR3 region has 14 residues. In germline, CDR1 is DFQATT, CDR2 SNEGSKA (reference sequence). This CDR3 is CSGAGGASKDGYTF. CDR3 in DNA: TGCAGTGGGGCTGGGGGGGCGAGCAAGGATGGCTACACCTTC.

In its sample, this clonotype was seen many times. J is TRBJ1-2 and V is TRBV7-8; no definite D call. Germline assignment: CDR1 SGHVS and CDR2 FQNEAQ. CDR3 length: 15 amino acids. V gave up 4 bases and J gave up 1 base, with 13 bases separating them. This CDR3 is CASSSEEVLNYGYTF. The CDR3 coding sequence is TGTGCCAGCAGCTCAGAAGAGGTCCTTAACTATGGCTACACCTTC.

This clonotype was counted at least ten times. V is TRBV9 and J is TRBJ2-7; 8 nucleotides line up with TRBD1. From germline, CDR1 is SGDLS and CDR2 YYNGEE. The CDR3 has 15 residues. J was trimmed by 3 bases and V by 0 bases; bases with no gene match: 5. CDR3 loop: CASSVGPGGIYEQYF. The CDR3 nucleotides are TGTGCCAGCAGCGTAGGGCCAGGGGGCATCTACGAGCAGTACTTC.

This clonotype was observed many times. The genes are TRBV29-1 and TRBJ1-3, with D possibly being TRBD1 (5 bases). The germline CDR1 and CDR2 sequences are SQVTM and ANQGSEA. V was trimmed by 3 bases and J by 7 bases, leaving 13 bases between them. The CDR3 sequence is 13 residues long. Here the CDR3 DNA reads TGCAGCGTTGATGGGCAGGGAGGGAACACCATATATTTT. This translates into CSVDGQGGNTIYF.

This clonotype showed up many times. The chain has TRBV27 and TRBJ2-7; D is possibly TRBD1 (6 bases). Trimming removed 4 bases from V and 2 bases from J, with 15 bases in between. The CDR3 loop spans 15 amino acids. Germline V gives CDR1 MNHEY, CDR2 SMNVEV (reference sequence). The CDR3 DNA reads TGTGCCAGCAGTTCTTCATCGACAGGCCCCTACGAGCAGTACTTC. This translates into CASSSSSTGPYEQYF.

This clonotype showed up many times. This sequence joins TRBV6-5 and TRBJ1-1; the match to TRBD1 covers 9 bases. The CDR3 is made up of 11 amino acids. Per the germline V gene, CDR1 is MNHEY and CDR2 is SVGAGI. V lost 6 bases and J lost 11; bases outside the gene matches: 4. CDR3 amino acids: CASRGQGLAFF. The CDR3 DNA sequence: TGTGCCAGCAGAGGACAGGGGTTGGCTTTCTTT.

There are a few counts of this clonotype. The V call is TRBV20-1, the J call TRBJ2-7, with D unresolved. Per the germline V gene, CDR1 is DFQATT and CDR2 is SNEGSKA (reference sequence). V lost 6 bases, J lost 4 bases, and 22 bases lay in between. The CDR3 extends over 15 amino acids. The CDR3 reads CSAGPSGEIIYEQYF. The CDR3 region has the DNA TGCAGTGCCGGGCCCAGTGGCGAGATAATATACGAGCAGTACTTC.

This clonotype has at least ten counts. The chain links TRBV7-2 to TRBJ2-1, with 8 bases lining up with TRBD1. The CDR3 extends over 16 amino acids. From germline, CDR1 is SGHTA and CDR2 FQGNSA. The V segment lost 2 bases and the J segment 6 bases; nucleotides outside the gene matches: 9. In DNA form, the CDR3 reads TGTGCCAGCAGCTTATCTACCGGGACAGGATCCAATGAGCAGTTCTTC. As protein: CASSLSTGTGSNEQFF.

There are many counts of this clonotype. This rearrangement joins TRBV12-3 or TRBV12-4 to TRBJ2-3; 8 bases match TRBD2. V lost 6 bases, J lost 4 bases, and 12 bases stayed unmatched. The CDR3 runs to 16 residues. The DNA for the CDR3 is TGTGCCAGCAGAAATGCGTGGACTAGCTCTGCAGATACGCAGTATTTT. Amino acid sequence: CASRNAWTSSADTQYF.

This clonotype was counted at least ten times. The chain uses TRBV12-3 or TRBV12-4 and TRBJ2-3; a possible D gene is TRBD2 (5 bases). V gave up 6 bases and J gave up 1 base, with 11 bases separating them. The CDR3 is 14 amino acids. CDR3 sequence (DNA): TGTGCCAGCAGGGAACTAGTTGGCACAGATACGCAGTATTTT. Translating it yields CASRELVGTDTQYF.

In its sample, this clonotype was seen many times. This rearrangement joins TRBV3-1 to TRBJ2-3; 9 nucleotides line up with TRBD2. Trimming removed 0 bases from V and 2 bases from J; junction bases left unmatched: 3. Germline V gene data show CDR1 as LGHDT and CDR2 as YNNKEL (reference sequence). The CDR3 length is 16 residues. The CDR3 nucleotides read TGTGCCAGCAGCCAAGATTTGGGACTAGCCACAGATACGCAGTATTTT. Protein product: CASSQDLGLATDTQYF.

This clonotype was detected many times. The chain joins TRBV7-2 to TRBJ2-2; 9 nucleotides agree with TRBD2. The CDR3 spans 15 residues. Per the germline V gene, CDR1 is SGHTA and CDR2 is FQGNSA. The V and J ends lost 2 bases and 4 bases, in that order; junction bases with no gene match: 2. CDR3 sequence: CASSLKAGGTGELFF. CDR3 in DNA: TGTGCCAGCAGCTTAAAAGCGGGGGGCACCGGGGAGCTGTTTTTT. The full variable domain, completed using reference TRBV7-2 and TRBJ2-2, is GAGVSQSPSNKVTEKGKDVELRCDPISGHTALYWYRQSLGQGLEFLIYFQGNSAPDKSGLPSDRFSAERTGGSVSTLTIQRTQQEDSAVYLCASSLKAGGTGELFFGEGSRLTVL.

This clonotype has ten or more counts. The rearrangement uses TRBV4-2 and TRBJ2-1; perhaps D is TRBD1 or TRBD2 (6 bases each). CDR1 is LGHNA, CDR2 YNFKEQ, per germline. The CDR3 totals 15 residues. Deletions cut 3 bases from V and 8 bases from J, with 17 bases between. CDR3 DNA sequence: TGTGCCAGCAGCCAGGAAGGAGGGGGTGGGTATGAGCAGTTCTTC. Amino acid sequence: CASSQEGGGGYEQFF.

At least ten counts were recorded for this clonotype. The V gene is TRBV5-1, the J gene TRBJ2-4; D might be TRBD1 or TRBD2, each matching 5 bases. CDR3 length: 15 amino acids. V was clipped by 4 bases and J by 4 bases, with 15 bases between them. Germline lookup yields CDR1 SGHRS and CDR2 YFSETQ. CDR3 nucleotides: TGCGCCAGCAGCGGCCAAGGGACGACAAAAAACATTCAGTACTTC. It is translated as CASSGQGTTKNIQYF.

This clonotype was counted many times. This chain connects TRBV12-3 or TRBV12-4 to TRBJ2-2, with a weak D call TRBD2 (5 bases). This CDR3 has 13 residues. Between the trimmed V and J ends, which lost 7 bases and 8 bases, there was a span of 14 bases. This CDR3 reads CASTLRESGELFF. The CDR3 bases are TGTGCCAGCACCCTGAGGGAATCGGGGGAGCTGTTTTTT.

CDR3 protein: CASSLTHINDEQFF. CDR3 in DNA: TGTGCCAGCAGCTTAACCCATATTAACGATGAGCAGTTCTTC. This chain links TRBV11-3 with TRBJ2-1; no clear D. This CDR3 spans 14 amino acids. Trimming stripped 2 bases from V and 8 bases from J, with 13 bases between. The germline gives CDR1 SGHNT, CDR2 YENEEA.